The present entry profiles one T cell receptor beta chain with its context. The data are from a study of T cell changes during pregnancy in multiple sclerosis. Some clones are missing from TCRdb's copy, which holds only in-frame ones; the method was immunoSEQ multiplex PCR. The sample has roughly 47,000 clones, 80% to 90% seen once. The source of this sequence is a female donor with multiple sclerosis, enrolled in a pregnancy study. The material sequenced was CD4+ T cells from peripheral blood mononuclear cells, taken after pregnancy.

CDR3 coding DNA: TGTGCCACCAGGGGGAGAATAAGCGAGCAGTACTTC. Amino acid sequence: CATRGRISEQYF. The genes are TRBV27 and TRBJ2-7; 7 bases align to TRBD1. CDR1 and CDR2 from the germline V gene are MNHEY and SMNVEV (reference sequence). V shed 10 bases, J shed 6 bases, and the junction held 9 bases outside the gene matches. This CDR3 has 12 residues.